This passage covers 2 T cell receptor beta chains from one sample sequenced in a study of blood T cell repertoires in COVID-19. Here immunoSEQ multiplex PCR was the method, and the copy in TCRdb shows in-frame clones only, minus some. The table has about 36,000 clones, roughly 80% seen once. Sequencing input: peripheral blood. These receptors came from a man aged 45 to 65 with active COVID-19.

The genes are TRBV10-3 and TRBJ2-4, with a tentative D call TRBD1 (5 bases). V was shortened by 2 bases and J by 4 bases, with 15 bases between the two germline ends. The CDR3 is 16 amino acids. Germline V gives CDR1 ENHRY, CDR2 SYGVKD. The CDR3 sequence: CAISEGAGVMKNIQYF. Here the CDR3 DNA reads TGTGCCATCAGTGAGGGGGCAGGAGTTATGAAAAACATTCAGTACTTC.

The V call is TRBV24-1, the J call TRBJ2-3; 8 bases are a match to TRBD1. V lost 9 bases to trimming and J lost 0 bases; unmatched junction nucleotides: 10. The CDR3 totals 16 residues. CDR1 KGHDR and CDR2 SFDVKD come from the germline V gene. CDR3 in amino acids: CATPVQGAASTDTQYF. CDR3 bases: TGTGCCACCCCTGTCCAGGGGGCCGCTAGCACAGATACGCAGTATTTT.